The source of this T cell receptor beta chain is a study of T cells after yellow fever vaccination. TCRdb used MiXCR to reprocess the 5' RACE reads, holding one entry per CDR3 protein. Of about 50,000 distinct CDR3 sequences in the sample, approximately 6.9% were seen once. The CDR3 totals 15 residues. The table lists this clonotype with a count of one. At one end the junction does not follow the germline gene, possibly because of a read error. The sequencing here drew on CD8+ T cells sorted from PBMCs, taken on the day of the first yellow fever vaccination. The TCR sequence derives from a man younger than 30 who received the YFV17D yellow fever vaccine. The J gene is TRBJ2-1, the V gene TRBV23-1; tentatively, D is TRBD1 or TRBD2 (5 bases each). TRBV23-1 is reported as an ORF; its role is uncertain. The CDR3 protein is CVCSQEGFLYNEQFF. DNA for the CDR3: TGTGTCTGCAGTCAAGAGGGGTTCCTCTACAATGAGCAGTTCTTC.